This T cell receptor beta chain emerged from a study of shared clonotypes between healthy human individuals. Overall study: CD4 naive cells filled three plates per donor, CD4 memory three, CD8 naive two and CD8 memory one. Study findings and constraints: Clonotype sharing among donors, it was expected, would be affected by sequencing depth.

The study separated CD4+ cells into CD45RA+ naive and CD45RA-negative memory subsets. With regard to this clone: The antigen is unknown.

Germline trimming cut 8 bases from V and 4 bases from J; bases unmatched to any gene: 11. CDR3 length: 15 residues. The germline V gene has CDR1 SEHNR and CDR2 FQNEAQ (reference sequence). Splitting of each subset's genomic DNA was done evenly across several immunoSEQ plates. TCRdb's table, derived via immunoSEQ multiplex PCR, lists solely in-frame clones and lacks some. The sample holds millions of clones, roughly nine tenths seen once. The specimen was naive CD4+ T cells sorted from blood. Described subset: CD45RA+ positively selected. The V gene is TRBV7-9, the J gene TRBJ2-3, with 8 bases that match TRBD2. The receptor comes from a man younger than 35 in good health. The CDR3 DNA reads TGTGCCAGCCTATTTAGCGGGATGGACGCAGATACGCAGTATTTT. Translation: CASLFSGMDADTQYF.